This T cell receptor beta chain was retrieved from a study of a mutant IDH1 vaccine in newly diagnosed glioma. The wider study: Patients began vaccination 4-6 weeks after radiotherapy alone, or with temozolomide cycles. An approximately 62% male, about 38% female split and a mean age of about 40 years characterized treated patients. Those enrolled had earlier been treated with radiotherapy, temozolomide, or both, mostly both. Study results and limitations: Most patients, 85% to 95%, showed vaccine-induced immune responses.

Assay: immunoSEQ multiplex PCR; the TCRdb copy retains only in-frame clones and omits some. The sample carries 25,000 to 30,000 clones, 70% to 90% recorded once. Time point indicated: week 5, during vaccination. Vaccination comprised doses that each held 300 ug of mutant IDH1 20-mer peptide, plus topical imiquimod. V was clipped by 1 base and J by 3 bases, with 10 bases between them. CDR1 is SGHTA, CDR2 FQGNSA, per germline. The CDR3 has 15 residues. As to this clone: Its antigen is not known.

The TCR comes from a man between 18 and 35 years old with glioma. This chain links TRBV7-2 with TRBJ1-5; the D gene is possibly TRBD1 (5 bases). The source material was PBMCs, sampled from a glioma patient whose treatment included an IDH1 peptide vaccine. In nucleotides, the CDR3 is TGTGCCAGCAGCTTAGTTGGGGGTGTCAATCAGCCCCAGCATTTT. Its protein product is CASSLVGGVNQPQHF.